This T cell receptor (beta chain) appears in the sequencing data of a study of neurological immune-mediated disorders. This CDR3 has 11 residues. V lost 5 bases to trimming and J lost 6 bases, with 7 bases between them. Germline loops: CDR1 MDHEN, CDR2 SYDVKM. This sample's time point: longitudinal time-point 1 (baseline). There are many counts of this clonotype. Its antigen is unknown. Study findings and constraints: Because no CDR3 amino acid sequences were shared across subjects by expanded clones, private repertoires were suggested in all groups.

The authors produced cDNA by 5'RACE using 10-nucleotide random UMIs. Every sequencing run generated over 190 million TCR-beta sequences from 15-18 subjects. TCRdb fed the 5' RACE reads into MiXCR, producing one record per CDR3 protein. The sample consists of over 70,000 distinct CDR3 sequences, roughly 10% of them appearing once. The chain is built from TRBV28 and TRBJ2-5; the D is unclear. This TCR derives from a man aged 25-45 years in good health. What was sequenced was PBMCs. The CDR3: CASSPLKTQYF. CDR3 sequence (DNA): TGTGCCAGCAGTCCCCTAAAGACCCAGTACTTC. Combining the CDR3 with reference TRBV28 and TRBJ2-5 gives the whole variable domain DVKVTQSSRYLVKRTGEKVFLECVQDMDHENMFWYRQDPGLGLRLIYFSYDVKMKEKGDIPEGYSVSREKKERFSLILESASTNQTSMYLCASSPLKTQYFGPGTRLLVL.